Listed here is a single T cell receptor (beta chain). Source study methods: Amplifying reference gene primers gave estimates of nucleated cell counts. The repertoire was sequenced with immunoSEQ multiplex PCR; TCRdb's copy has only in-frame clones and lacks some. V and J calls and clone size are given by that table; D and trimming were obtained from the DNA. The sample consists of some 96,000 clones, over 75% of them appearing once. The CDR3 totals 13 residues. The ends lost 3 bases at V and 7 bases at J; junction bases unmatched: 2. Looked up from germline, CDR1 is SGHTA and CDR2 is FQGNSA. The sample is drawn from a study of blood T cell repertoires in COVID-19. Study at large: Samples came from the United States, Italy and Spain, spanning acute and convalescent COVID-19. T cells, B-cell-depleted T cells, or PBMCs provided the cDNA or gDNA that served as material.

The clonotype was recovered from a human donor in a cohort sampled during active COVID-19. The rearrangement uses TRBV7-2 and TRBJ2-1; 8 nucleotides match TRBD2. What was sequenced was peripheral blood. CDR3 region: CASSLAGGNEQFF. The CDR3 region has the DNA TGTGCCAGCAGCTTGGCGGGAGGTAATGAGCAGTTCTTC.